This T cell receptor beta chain was sequenced during a study of control samples from healthy donors and cancer patients (dated by TCRdb to 2019 to 2021). Sequences MGHRA (CDR1) and YSYEKL (CDR2) are obtained from the germline V gene. At the junction V is shortened by 3 bases and J by 7 bases; bases outside the gene matches: 8. Its CDR3 holds 15 amino acids, cysteine through phenylalanine. Of all the DNA, just the CDR3 is kept, 45 bases in frame from base 1. Library preparation was by the immunoSEQ multiplex PCR assay. Drawn from immuneACCESS, this table holds only the in-frame rearrangements with V and J called that TCRdb kept. Clones are partly lost; checked studies trace under half to an unresolved V gene and leave the rest unexplained. This sample has 70,000 to 100,000 clones in its table, and around 90% of those were observed once. Of the sample, 1.9% is held by the ten largest clones. In the case of this clone: It lacks a known antigen. No per-base quality is available; no much larger clone lies one base away.

Specimen: PBMCs. This clonotype originated in a woman aged 60-75 years with head and neck cancer. In this chain, TRBV4-1 is recombined with TRBJ2-1, and TRBD1 aligns with 8 junction nucleotides. The DNA sequence is TGCGCCAGCAGCCAGACCGGACAGGGATGGAATGAGCAGTTCTTC. Its product reads: CASSQTGQGWNEQFF.